This TCR beta chain came from a study of beta chain features in type 1 diabetes. The investigators reverse transcribed all of the isolated RNA, so they sequenced expressed TCRB transcripts. TCRdb's table, derived via immunoSEQ multiplex PCR, lists solely in-frame clones and lacks some. Among about 340,000 clones listed, approximately 8% were seen once. This clone was recorded a few times. Sequencing input: central memory CD4+ T cells from blood. The clonotype comes from a woman between 18 and 29 years old in good health.

The DNA for the CDR3 is TGTGCCAGTGAGGAGTATAGCAATCAGCCCCAGCATTTT. Translation: CASEEYSNQPQHF. The chain combines TRBV28 with TRBJ1-5, with no clear D. Trimming removed 9 bases from V and 0 bases from J, with 9 bases in between. Germline CDR1 reads MDHEN; CDR2 reads SYDVKM. CDR3 length equals 13 residues.